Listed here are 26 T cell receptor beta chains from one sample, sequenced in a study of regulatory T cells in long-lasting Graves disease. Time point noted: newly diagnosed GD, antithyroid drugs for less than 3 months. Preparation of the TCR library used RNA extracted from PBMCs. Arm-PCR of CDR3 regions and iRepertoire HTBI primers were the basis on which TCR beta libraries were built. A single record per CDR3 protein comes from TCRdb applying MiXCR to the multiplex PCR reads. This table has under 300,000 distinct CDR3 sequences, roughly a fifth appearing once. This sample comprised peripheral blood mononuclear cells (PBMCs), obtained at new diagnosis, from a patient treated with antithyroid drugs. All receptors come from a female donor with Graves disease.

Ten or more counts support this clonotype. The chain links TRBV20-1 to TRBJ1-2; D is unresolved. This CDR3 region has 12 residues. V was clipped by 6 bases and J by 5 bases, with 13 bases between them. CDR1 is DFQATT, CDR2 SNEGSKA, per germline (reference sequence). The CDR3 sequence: CSAAELDYGYTF. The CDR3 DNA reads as TGCAGTGCCGCAGAGTTGGATTATGGCTACACCTTC.

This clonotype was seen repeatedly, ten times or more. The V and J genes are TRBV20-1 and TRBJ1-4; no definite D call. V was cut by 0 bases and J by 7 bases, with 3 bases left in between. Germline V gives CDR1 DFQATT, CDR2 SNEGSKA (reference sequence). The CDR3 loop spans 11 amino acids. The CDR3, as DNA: TGCAGTGCTAGAGATAGTGAAAAACTGTTTTTT. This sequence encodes CSARDSEKLFF.

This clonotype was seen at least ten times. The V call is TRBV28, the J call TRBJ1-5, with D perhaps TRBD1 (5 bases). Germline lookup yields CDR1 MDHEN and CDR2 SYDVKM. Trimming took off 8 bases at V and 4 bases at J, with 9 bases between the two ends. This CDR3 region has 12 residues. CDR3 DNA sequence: TGTGCCAGCGGGACGGTAAATCAGCCCCAGCATTTT. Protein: CASGTVNQPQHF.

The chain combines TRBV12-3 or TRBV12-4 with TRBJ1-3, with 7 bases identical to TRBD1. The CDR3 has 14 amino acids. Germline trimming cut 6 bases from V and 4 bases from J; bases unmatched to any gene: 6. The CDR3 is CASRPTGWGNTIYF. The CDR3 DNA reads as TGTGCCAGCAGACCGACAGGGTGGGGAAACACCATATATTTT.

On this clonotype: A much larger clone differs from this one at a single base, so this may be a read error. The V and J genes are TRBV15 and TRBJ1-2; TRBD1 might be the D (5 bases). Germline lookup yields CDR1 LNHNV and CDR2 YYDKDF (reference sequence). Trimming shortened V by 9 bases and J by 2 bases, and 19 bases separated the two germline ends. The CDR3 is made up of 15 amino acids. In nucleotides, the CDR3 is TGTGCCACGACAGATGAGTCGGACGGAAACTATGGCTACACCTTC. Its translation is CATTDESDGNYGYTF.

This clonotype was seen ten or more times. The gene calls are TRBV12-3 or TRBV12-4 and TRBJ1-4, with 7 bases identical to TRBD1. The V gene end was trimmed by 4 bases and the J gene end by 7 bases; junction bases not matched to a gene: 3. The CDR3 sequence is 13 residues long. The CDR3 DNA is TGTGCCAGCAGTTCACAGGGGAGTGAAAAACTGTTTTTT. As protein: CASSSQGSEKLFF.

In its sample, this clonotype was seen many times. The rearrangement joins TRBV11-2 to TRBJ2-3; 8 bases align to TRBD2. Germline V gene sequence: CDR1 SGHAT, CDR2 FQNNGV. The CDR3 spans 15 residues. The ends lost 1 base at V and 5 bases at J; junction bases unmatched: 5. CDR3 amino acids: CASSLGGGRRDTQYF. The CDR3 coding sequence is TGTGCCAGCAGCTTAGGCGGGGGGCGCAGAGATACGCAGTATTTT.

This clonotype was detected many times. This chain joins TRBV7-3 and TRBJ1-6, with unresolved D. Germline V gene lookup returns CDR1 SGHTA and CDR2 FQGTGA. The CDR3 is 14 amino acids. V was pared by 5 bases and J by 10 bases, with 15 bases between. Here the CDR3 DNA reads TGTGCCAGCAGCCCCGGGCAGGTCGACTCACCCCTCCACTTT. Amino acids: CASSPGQVDSPLHF.

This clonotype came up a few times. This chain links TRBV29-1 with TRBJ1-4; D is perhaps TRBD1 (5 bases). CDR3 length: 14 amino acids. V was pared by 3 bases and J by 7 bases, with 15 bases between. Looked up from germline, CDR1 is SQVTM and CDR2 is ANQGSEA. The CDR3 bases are TGCAGCGTTGAGGCTGGGGGGGTAGGTGAAAAACTGTTTTTT. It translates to CSVEAGGVGEKLFF.

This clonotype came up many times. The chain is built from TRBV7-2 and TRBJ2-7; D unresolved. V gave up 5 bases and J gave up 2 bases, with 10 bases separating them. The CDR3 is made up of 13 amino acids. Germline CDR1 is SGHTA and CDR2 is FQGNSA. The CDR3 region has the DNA TGTGCCAGCAGCCAACACCAAACCTACGAGCAGTACTTC. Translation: CASSQHQTYEQYF.

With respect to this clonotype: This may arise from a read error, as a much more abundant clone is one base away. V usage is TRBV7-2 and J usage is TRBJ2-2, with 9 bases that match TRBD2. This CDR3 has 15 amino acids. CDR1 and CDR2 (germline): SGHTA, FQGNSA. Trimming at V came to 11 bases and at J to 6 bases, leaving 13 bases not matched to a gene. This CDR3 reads CASSGISLSPGELFF. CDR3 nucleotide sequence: TGTGCCTCTAGCGGGATCTCGCTTTCCCCCGGGGAGCTGTTTTTT.

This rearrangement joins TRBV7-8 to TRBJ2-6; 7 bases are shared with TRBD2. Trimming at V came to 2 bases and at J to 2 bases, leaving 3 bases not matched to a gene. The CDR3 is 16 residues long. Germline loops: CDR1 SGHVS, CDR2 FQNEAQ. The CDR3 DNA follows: TGTGCCAGCAGCTTATGGGCGGGGGCTGGGGCCAACGTCCTGACTTTC. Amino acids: CASSLWAGAGANVLTF.

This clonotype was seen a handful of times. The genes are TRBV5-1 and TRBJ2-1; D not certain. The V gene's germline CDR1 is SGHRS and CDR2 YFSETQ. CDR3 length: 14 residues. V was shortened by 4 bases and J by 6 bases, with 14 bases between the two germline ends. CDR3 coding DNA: TGCGCCAGCAGCCCCACACTGACCGGCAATGAGCAGTTCTTC. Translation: CASSPTLTGNEQFF.

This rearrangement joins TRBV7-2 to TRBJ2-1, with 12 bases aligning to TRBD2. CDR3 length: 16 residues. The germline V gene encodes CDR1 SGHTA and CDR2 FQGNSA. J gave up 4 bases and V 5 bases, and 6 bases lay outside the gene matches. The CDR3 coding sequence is TGTGCCAGCAGCGACCGGACTAGCGGGGAATACAATGAGCAGTTCTTC. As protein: CASSDRTSGEYNEQFF.

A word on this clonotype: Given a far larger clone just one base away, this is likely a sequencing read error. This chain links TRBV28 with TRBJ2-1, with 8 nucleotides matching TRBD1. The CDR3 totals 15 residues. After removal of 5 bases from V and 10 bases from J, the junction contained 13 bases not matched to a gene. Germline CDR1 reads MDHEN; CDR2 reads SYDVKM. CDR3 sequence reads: CASSPPGTGHYEQFF. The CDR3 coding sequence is TGTGCCAGCAGTCCCCCCGGGACAGGACACTACGAGCAGTTCTTC.

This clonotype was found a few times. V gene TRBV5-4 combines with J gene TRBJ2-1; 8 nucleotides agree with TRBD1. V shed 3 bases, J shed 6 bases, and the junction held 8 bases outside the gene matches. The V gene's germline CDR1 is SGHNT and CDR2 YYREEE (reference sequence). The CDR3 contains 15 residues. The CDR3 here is CASSSSGQAPNEQFF. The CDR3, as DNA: TGTGCCAGCAGCTCCTCGGGACAGGCCCCCAATGAGCAGTTCTTC.

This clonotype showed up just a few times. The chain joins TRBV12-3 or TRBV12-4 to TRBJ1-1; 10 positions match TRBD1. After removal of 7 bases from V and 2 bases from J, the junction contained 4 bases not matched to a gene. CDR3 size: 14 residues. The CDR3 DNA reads TGTGCCAGCACCTTGACAGGGGGCAACACTGAAGCTTTCTTT. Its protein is CASTLTGGNTEAFF.

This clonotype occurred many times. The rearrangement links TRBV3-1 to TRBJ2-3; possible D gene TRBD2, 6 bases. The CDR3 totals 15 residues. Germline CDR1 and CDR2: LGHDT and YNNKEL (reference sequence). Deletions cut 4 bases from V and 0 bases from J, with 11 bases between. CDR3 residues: CASSPRESSTDTQYF. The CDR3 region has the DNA TGTGCCAGCAGCCCCCGGGAGTCTAGCACAGATACGCAGTATTTT.

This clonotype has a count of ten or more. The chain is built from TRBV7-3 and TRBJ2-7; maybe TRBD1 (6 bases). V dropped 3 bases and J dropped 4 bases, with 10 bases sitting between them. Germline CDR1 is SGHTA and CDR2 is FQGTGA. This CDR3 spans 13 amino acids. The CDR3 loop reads CASSFRGGYEQYF. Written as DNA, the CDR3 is TGTGCCAGCAGCTTCAGGGGTGGATACGAGCAGTACTTC.

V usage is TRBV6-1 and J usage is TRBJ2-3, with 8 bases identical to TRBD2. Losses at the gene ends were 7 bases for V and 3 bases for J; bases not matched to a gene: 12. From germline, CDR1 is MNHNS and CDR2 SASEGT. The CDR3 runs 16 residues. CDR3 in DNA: TGTGCCAGCACCAAACCAGCGGGAGCCCCGACAGATACGCAGTATTTT. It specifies CASTKPAGAPTDTQYF.

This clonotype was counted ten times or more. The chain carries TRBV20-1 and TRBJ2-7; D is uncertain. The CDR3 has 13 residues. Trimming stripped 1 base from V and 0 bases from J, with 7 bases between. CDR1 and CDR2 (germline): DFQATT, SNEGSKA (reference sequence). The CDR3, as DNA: TGCAGTGCTAGAGGCACGAGCTCCTACGAGCAGTACTTC. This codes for CSARGTSSYEQYF.

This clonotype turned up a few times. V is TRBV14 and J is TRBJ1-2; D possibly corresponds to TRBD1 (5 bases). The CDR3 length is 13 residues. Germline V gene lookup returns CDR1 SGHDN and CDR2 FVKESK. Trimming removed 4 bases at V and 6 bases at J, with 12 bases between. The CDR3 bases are TGTGCCAGCAGCCGAAGTACAGGTGATGGCTACACCTTC. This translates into CASSRSTGDGYTF.

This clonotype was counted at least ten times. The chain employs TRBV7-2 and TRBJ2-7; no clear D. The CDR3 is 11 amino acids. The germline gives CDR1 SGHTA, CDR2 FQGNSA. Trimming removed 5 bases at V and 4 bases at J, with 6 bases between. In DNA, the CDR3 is TGTGCCAGCAGCCACAAGTACGAGCAGTACTTC. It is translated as CASSHKYEQYF.

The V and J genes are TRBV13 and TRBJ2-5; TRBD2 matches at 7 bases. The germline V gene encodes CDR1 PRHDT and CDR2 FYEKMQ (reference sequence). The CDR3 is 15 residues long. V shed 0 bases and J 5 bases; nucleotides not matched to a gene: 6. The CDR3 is CASSLGAGSGETQYF. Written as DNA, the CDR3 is TGTGCCAGCAGCTTAGGAGCGGGGTCGGGGGAGACCCAGTACTTC. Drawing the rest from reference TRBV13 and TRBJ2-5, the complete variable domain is AAGVIQSPRHLIKEKRETATLKCYPIPRHDTVYWYQQGPGQDPQFLISFYEKMQSDKGSIPDRFSAQQFSDYHSELNMSSLELGDSALYFCASSLGAGSGETQYFGPGTRLLVL.

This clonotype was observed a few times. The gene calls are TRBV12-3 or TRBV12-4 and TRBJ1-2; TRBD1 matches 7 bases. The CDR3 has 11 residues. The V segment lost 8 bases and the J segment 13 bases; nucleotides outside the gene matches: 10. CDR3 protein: CASDQAGGTTF. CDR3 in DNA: TGTGCCAGCGATCAGGCAGGGGGGACCACCTTC.

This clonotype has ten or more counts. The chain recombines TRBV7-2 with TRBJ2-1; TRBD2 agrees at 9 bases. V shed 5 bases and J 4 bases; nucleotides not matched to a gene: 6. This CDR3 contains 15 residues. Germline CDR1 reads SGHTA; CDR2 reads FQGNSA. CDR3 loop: CASSPTSGPYNEQFF. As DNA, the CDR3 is TGTGCCAGCAGCCCCACTAGCGGGCCATACAATGAGCAGTTCTTC.